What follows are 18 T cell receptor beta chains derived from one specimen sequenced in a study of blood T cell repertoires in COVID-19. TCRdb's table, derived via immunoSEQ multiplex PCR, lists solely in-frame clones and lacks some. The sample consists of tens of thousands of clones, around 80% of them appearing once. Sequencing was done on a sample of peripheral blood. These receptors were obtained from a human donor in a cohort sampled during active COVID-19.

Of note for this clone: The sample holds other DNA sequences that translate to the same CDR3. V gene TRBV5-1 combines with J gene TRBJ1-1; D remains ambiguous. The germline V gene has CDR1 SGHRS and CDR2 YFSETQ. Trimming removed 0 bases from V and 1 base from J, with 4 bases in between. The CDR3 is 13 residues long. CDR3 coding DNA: TGCGCCAGCAGCTTGGGCGGGAACACTGAAGCTTTCTTT. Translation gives CASSLGGNTEAFF.

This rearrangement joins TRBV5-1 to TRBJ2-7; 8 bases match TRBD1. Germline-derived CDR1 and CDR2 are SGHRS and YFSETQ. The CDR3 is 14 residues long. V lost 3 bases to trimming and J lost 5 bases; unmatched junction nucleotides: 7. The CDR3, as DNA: TGCGCCAGCAGCTCTGGACAGGGTCTACACGAGCAGTACTTC. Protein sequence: CASSSGQGLHEQYF.

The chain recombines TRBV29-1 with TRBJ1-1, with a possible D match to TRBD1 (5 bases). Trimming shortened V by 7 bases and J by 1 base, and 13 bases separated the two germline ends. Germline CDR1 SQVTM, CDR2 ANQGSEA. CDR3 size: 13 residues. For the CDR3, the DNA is TGCAGCGCCGTGAGCAGGGCGAACACTGAAGCTTTCTTT. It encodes CSAVSRANTEAFF.

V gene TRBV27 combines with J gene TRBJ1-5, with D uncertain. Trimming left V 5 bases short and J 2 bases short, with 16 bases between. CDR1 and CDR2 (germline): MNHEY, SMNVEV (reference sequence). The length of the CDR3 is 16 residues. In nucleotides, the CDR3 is TGTGCCAGCAGTCCCTTAAGCTGGTATGGCAATCAGCCCCAGCATTTT. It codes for CASSPLSWYGNQPQHF.

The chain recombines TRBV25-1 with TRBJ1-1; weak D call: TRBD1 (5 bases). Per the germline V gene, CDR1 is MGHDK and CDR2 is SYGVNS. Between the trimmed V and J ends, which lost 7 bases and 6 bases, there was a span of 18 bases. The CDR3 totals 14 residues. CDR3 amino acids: CASTPRGGLAEAFF. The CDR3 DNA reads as TGTGCCAGCACCCCTAGGGGAGGGTTGGCTGAAGCTTTCTTT.

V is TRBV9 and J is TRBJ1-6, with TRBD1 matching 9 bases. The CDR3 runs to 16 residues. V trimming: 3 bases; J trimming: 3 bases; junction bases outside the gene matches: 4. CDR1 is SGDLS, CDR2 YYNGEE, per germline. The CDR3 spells CASSERGQGYNSPLHF. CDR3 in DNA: TGTGCCAGCAGCGAACGGGGACAGGGCTATAATTCACCCCTCCACTTT.

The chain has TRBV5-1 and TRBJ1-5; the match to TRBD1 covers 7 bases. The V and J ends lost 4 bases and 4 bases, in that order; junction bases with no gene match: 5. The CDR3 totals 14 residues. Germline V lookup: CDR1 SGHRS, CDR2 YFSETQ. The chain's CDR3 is CASSVGTENQPQHF. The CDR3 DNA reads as TGCGCCAGCAGCGTGGGGACAGAGAATCAGCCCCAGCATTTT.

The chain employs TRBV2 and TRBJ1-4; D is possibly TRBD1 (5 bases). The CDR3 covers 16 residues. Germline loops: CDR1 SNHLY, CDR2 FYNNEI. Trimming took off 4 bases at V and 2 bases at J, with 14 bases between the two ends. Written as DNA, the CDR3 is TGTGCCAGCAGTGGGGGCCTTGGGTCGACTAATGAAAAACTGTTTTTT. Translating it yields CASSGGLGSTNEKLFF. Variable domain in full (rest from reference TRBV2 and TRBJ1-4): EPEVTQTPSHQVTQMGQEVILRCVPISNHLYFYWYRQILGQKVEFLVSFYNNEISEKSEIFDDQFSVERPDGSNFTLKIRSTKLEDSAMYFCASSGGLGSTNEKLFFGSGTQLSVL.

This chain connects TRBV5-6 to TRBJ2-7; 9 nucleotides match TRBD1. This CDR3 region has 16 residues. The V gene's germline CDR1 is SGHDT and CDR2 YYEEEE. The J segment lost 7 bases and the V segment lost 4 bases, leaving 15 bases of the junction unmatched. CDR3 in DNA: TGTGCCAGCAGCCCTCCTAGGGGACAGGGTCCGGGTGAGCAGTACTTC. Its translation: CASSPPRGQGPGEQYF.

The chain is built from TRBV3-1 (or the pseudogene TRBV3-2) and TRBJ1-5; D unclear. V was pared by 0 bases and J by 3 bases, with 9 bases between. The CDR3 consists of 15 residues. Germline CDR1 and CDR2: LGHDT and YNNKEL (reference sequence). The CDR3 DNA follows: TGTGCCAGCAGCCAAGATCTGAGTCCCAATCAGCCCCAGCATTTT. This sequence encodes CASSQDLSPNQPQHF.

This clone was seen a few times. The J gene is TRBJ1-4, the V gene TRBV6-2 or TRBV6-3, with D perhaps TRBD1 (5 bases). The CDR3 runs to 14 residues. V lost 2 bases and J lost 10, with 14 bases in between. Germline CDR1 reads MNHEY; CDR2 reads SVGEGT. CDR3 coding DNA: TGTGCCAGCAGTTACAGGACACGGATGGTAAAACTGTTTTTT. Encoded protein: CASSYRTRMVKLFF.

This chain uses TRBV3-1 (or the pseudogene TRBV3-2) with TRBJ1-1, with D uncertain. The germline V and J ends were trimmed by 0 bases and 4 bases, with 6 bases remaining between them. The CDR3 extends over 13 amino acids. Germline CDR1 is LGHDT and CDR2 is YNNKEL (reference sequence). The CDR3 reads CASSQDPSTEAFF. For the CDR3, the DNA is TGTGCCAGCAGCCAAGATCCCAGCACTGAAGCTTTCTTT.

The CDR3 coding sequence is TGCAGCGTTGAAGTCAGGGGGCTTTACGAGCAGTACTTC. Protein: CSVEVRGLYEQYF. The chain recombines TRBV29-1 with TRBJ2-7; 8 bases are shared with TRBD1. The V and J ends lost 1 base and 4 bases, in that order; junction bases with no gene match: 3. Per germline, CDR1 SQVTM and CDR2 ANQGSEA. The CDR3 contains 13 residues.

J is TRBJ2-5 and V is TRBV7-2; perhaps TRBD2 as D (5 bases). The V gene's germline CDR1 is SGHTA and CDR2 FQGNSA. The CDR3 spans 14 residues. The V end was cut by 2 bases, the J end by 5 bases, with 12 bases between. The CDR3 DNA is TGTGCCAGCAGCTTACCCGGGGTCTTGGAGACCCAGTACTTC. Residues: CASSLPGVLETQYF.

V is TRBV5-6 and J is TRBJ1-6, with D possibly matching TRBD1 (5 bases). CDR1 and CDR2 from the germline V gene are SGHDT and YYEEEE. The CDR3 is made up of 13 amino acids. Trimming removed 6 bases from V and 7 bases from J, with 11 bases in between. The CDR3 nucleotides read TGTGCCAGCAACCCGGGGGAAAATTCACCCCTCCACTTT. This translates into CASNPGENSPLHF.

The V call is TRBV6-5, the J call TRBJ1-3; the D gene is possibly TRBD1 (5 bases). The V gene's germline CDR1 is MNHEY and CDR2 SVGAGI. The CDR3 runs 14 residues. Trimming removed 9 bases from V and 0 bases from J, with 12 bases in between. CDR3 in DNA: TGTGCCAGTCAGGGTTGGAGCTCTGGAAACACCATATATTTT. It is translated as CASQGWSSGNTIYF.

The CDR3 loop is CASSQDLNRPVGYTF. CDR3 DNA: TGTGCCAGCAGCCAAGATCTTAACCGCCCGGTCGGCTACACCTTC. The V gene is TRBV4-2, the J gene TRBJ1-2; no firm D call. The V end lost 0 bases, the J end lost 8 bases, and 16 bases lay between the germline ends. The CDR3 is 15 residues long. Germline CDR1 is LGHNA and CDR2 is YNFKEQ.

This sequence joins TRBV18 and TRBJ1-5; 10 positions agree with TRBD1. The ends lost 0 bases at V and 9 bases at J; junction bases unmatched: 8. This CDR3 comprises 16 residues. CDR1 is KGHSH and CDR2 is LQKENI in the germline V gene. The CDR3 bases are TGTGCCAGCTCACCACCGGGGGGACAGGGGAGGAGGCCCCAGCATTTT. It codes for CASSPPGGQGRRPQHF. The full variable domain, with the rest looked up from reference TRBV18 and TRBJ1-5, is NAGVMQNPRHLVRRRGQEARLRCSPMKGHSHVYWYRQLPEEGLKFMVYLQKENIIDESGMPKERFSAEFPKEGPSILRIQQVVRGDSAAYFCASSPPGGQGRRPQHFGDGTRLSIL.